The 32 T cell receptor beta chains below come from one sample, sequenced in a study of blood T cell repertoires in COVID-19. Using immunoSEQ multiplex PCR, the repertoire was profiled, and TCRdb retains in-frame clones only, with some absent. The sample lists roughly 260,000 clones; 80% to 95% were seen once. The sample consisted of peripheral blood. Receptor source: a person aged 18 to 29 with COVID-19, enrolled during active disease.

This clone was counted a few times. CDR3 region: CSVEGGGRQAFF. In DNA form, the CDR3 reads TGCAGCGTTGAAGGGGGGGGGAGGCAGGCTTTCTTT. The chain links TRBV29-1 to TRBJ1-1; the D gene is possibly TRBD1 (5 bases). This CDR3 has 12 residues. Looked up from germline, CDR1 is SQVTM and CDR2 is ANQGSEA. Trimming took off 1 base at V and 11 bases at J, with 14 bases between the two ends.

The chain links TRBV19 to TRBJ2-1; 11 nucleotides agree with TRBD2. Germline V gene sequence: CDR1 LNHDA, CDR2 SQIVND (reference sequence). Trimming cost V 4 bases and J 1 base; bases outside gene matches: 3. The CDR3 totals 16 residues. Here the CDR3 DNA reads TGTGCCAGTAGTACTAGACTAGCGGGATCCTACAATGAGCAGTTCTTC. Translated, it gives CASSTRLAGSYNEQFF.

The chain is built from TRBV25-1 and TRBJ1-3; D may be TRBD1 (6 bases). Germline V CDR1 and CDR2: MGHDK, SYGVNS. V shed 5 bases and J shed 1 base, with 21 bases lying between them. This CDR3 has 18 residues. CDR3: CASSPGGGQKLSGNTIYF. CDR3 coding DNA: TGTGCCAGCAGTCCCGGGGGGGGCCAAAAGCTGTCTGGAAACACCATATATTTT.

The chain couples TRBV18 to TRBJ2-7, with TRBD2 identical over 14 bases. There are 16 residues in the CDR3. V lost 5 bases and J lost 1; bases outside the gene matches: 4. Germline values: CDR1 KGHSH, CDR2 LQKENI. The CDR3 here is CASSSGTSGGSYEQYF. As DNA, the CDR3 is TGTGCCAGCTCATCCGGGACTAGCGGGGGATCCTACGAGCAGTACTTC. Full variable domain (missing parts from reference TRBV18 and TRBJ2-7): NAGVMQNPRHLVRRRGQEARLRCSPMKGHSHVYWYRQLPEEGLKFMVYLQKENIIDESGMPKERFSAEFPKEGPSILRIQQVVRGDSAAYFCASSSGTSGGSYEQYFGPGTRLTVT.

This sequence joins TRBV24-1 and TRBJ1-2; 9 bases agree with TRBD1. CDR3 size: 13 residues. Germline CDR1 and CDR2: KGHDR and SFDVKD. Trimming at V came to 7 bases and at J to 4 bases, leaving 3 bases not matched to a gene. CDR3 sequence: CATRGQGSYGYTF. As DNA, the CDR3 is TGTGCCACCAGAGGACAGGGGAGCTATGGCTACACCTTC.

The chain joins TRBV5-6 to TRBJ1-1; 8 positions agree with TRBD1. This CDR3 is built from 13 residues. The trim removed 1 base at V and 9 bases at J, leaving 5 bases unmatched. Germline V lookup: CDR1 SGHDT, CDR2 YYEEEE. In DNA form, the CDR3 reads TGTGCCAGCAGCTTGACAGGGGGGAGTAAAGCTTTCTTT. It codes for CASSLTGGSKAFF.

The chain recombines TRBV11-2 with TRBJ2-1; the match to TRBD1 covers 8 bases. The ends lost 5 bases at V and 4 bases at J; junction bases unmatched: 16. In germline, CDR1 is SGHAT, CDR2 FQNNGV. The CDR3 covers 18 residues. CDR3 DNA: TGTGCCAGCAGCCAACCTCCGGGACAGGTCGTTATTTACAATGAGCAGTTCTTC. This sequence encodes CASSQPPGQVVIYNEQFF. The entire variable domain, with the rest obtained from reference TRBV11-2 and TRBJ2-1, is as follows: EAGVAQSPRYKIIEKRQSVAFWCNPISGHATLYWYQQILGQGPKLLIQFQNNGVVDDSQLPKDRFSAERLKGVDSTLKIQPAKLEDSAVYLCASSQPPGQVVIYNEQFFGPGTRLTVL.

The V call is TRBV7-2, the J call TRBJ2-7; tentatively, D is TRBD2 (5 bases). CDR3 length: 12 amino acids. V was pared by 5 bases and J by 2 bases, with 7 bases between. Germline CDR1 reads SGHTA; CDR2 reads FQGNSA. The CDR3 DNA reads as TGTGCCAGCAGCAGCGGCGCCTACGAGCAGTACTTC. Protein product: CASSSGAYEQYF. Full variable domain (missing parts from reference TRBV7-2 and TRBJ2-7): GAGVSQSPSNKVTEKGKDVELRCDPISGHTALYWYRQSLGQGLEFLIYFQGNSAPDKSGLPSDRFSAERTGGSVSTLTIQRTQQEDSAVYLCASSSGAYEQYFGPGTRLTVT.

CDR3 DNA sequence: TGTGCCAGTAGCCCCCCCGCAGATACGCAGTATTTT. Translation: CASSPPADTQYF. This rearrangement joins TRBV19 to TRBJ2-3, with D uncertain. The CDR3 contains 12 residues. Germline values: CDR1 LNHDA, CDR2 SQIVND (reference sequence). V lost 6 bases and J 4 bases, leaving 8 bases between the germline ends.

The genes are TRBV7-2 and TRBJ1-2; no clear D. V gave up 5 bases and J gave up 0 bases, with 10 bases separating them. The CDR3 loop spans 14 amino acids. CDR1 SGHTA and CDR2 FQGNSA come from the germline V gene. CDR3 in DNA: TGTGCCAGCAGCCTCCAGGAAACTAACTATGGCTACACCTTC. Its protein is CASSLQETNYGYTF.

The chain joins TRBV2 to TRBJ2-5; D is perhaps TRBD2 (6 bases). CDR3 size: 12 residues. Germline values: CDR1 SNHLY, CDR2 FYNNEI. V was cut by 4 bases and J by 3 bases, with 6 bases left in between. The CDR3 is CASSGGEETQYF. The CDR3 DNA sequence: TGTGCCAGCAGTGGGGGGGAAGAGACCCAGTACTTC.

The chain carries TRBV5-1 and TRBJ1-6; TRBD1 matches 9 bases. Germline V CDR1 and CDR2: SGHRS, YFSETQ. The CDR3 runs 14 residues. After removal of 4 bases from V and 6 bases from J, the junction contained 2 bases not matched to a gene. In nucleotides, the CDR3 is TGCGCCAGCAGCGACAGGGGGTCTAATTCACCCCTCCACTTT. Its translation: CASSDRGSNSPLHF.

J is TRBJ1-3 and V is TRBV12-5; D remains unclear. V was shortened by 1 base and J by 0 bases, with 4 bases between the two germline ends. The CDR3 is made up of 14 amino acids. The V gene's germline CDR1 is LGHNT and CDR2 FRNRAP. CDR3: CASGLGDSGNTIYF. Written as DNA, the CDR3 is TGTGCTAGTGGTTTGGGCGACTCTGGAAACACCATATATTTT.

This rearrangement joins TRBV6-1 to TRBJ2-5; 9 bases align to TRBD2. This CDR3 contains 16 residues. J was trimmed by 5 bases and V by 4 bases; bases with no gene match: 11. Germline V lookup: CDR1 MNHNS, CDR2 SASEGT. This chain's CDR3 is CASSVNRGSGSETQYF. CDR3 DNA: TGTGCCAGCAGTGTGAACAGGGGTAGCGGGAGTGAGACCCAGTACTTC.

V usage is TRBV28 and J usage is TRBJ1-1; a weak D match, TRBD1 (6 bases). Germline V lookup: CDR1 MDHEN, CDR2 SYDVKM. V was trimmed by 2 bases and J by 5 bases, leaving 15 bases between them. The CDR3 contains 15 residues. As DNA, the CDR3 is TGTGCCAGCAGTTTACCAGGGGTATCAGTGACTGAAGCTTTCTTT. Encoded protein: CASSLPGVSVTEAFF.

This clone appeared a single time. The chain links TRBV2 to TRBJ2-5, with 9 bases aligning to TRBD2. V lost 2 bases, J lost 2 bases, and 0 bases stayed unmatched. This CDR3 region has 14 residues. CDR1 and CDR2 (germline): SNHLY, FYNNEI. In nucleotides, the CDR3 is TGTGCCAGCAGTGAACTAGCGGGACAAGAGACCCAGTACTTC. As protein: CASSELAGQETQYF.

The chain combines TRBV6-1 with TRBJ2-2, with 8 bases lining up with TRBD1. The length of the CDR3 is 18 residues. The ends lost 2 bases at V and 4 bases at J; junction bases unmatched: 12. From germline, CDR1 is MNHNS and CDR2 SASEGT. The CDR3 nucleotides read TGTGCCAGCAGTGAAACCGTTGGCAGGGGGCCCGGCACCGGGGAGCTGTTTTTT. Its protein is CASSETVGRGPGTGELFF.

This sequence joins TRBV6-2 or TRBV6-3 and TRBJ2-6; 7 bases align to TRBD1. Germline CDR1 and CDR2: MNHEY and SVGEGT. The trim removed 5 bases at V and 1 base at J, leaving 8 bases unmatched. The CDR3 runs to 17 residues. The CDR3 coding sequence is TGTGCCAGCAGTCTGCCGGGACAGCTTTCTGGGGCCAACGTCCTGACTTTC. Protein sequence: CASSLPGQLSGANVLTF.

The chain is built from TRBV6-2 or TRBV6-3 and TRBJ2-7; 9 bases match TRBD2. CDR1 and CDR2 (germline): MNHEY, SVGEGT. This CDR3 has 17 residues. With V trimmed by 6 bases and J by 4 bases, 16 bases remained unmatched. In DNA form, the CDR3 reads TGTGCCAGCAGCCATCGGGGGGTAGCGGGAGTGGCTTACGAGCAGTACTTC. Translating it yields CASSHRGVAGVAYEQYF.

The V and J genes are TRBV24-1 and TRBJ2-3; the D gene is possibly TRBD2 (5 bases). Deletions cut 4 bases from V and 4 bases from J, with 23 bases between. Germline CDR1 KGHDR, CDR2 SFDVKD. The CDR3 spans 18 residues. The CDR3 here is CATSDPPGRTPTPDTQYF. DNA of the CDR3: TGTGCCACCAGTGACCCACCCGGTAGGACTCCGACTCCAGATACGCAGTATTTT.

This clone was picked up one time. The J gene is TRBJ2-1, the V gene TRBV30; 12 bases line up with TRBD2. CDR1 and CDR2 from the germline V gene are GTSNPN and SVGIG (reference sequence). This CDR3 contains 14 residues. V shed 5 bases and J 9 bases; nucleotides not matched to a gene: 8. The CDR3 DNA reads as TGTGCCTGGGGACTAGCGGGGCCTTGGGGTGAGCAGTTCTTC. Its protein is CAWGLAGPWGEQFF.

The rearrangement links TRBV10-3 to TRBJ1-1; 7 bases map to TRBD1. J gave up 1 base and V 4 bases, and 0 bases lay outside the gene matches. The CDR3 spans 13 residues. Germline values: CDR1 ENHRY, CDR2 SYGVKD. CDR3 loop: CAISGTGNTEAFF. CDR3 DNA sequence: TGTGCCATCAGTGGGACAGGGAACACTGAAGCTTTCTTT.

In its sample, this clone was seen once. The V gene is TRBV4-1, the J gene TRBJ2-1; TRBD1 agrees at 7 bases. V was pared by 1 base and J by 9 bases, with 0 bases of the junction left unmatched. Per the germline V gene, CDR1 is MGHRA and CDR2 is YSYEKL. The CDR3 contains 12 residues. The DNA of the CDR3 is TGCGCCAGCAGCCAAGCAGGGGGTGAGCAGTTCTTC. Translated, it gives CASSQAGGEQFF.

This clone was seen once. The V call is TRBV28, the J call TRBJ2-7; 9 bases are a match to TRBD1. Germline V CDR1 and CDR2: MDHEN, SYDVKM. This CDR3 is built from 14 residues. J was trimmed by 5 bases and V by 3 bases; bases with no gene match: 5. The CDR3 is CASSLGTGFNEQYF. The DNA of the CDR3 is TGTGCCAGCAGTTTGGGGACAGGGTTCAACGAGCAGTACTTC. The full variable domain, rest sourced from reference TRBV28 and TRBJ2-7, is DVKVTQSSRYLVKRTGEKVFLECVQDMDHENMFWYRQDPGLGLRLIYFSYDVKMKEKGDIPEGYSVSREKKERFSLILESASTNQTSMYLCASSLGTGFNEQYFGPGTRLTVT.

V gene TRBV25-1 combines with J gene TRBJ1-6; TRBD1 aligns across 8 bases. V lost 7 bases, J lost 10 bases, and 9 bases stayed unmatched. Germline V gene sequence: CDR1 MGHDK, CDR2 SYGVNS. There are 14 residues in the CDR3. The CDR3 bases are TGTGCCAGCAACGGAGTACAGGGGGACTCACCCCTCCACTTT. It encodes CASNGVQGDSPLHF.

V and J are TRBV5-5 and TRBJ2-7, with TRBD1 matching 9 bases. Germline assignment: CDR1 SGHKS and CDR2 YYEKEE (reference sequence). Trimming removed 5 bases from V and 4 bases from J; junction bases left unmatched: 7. The CDR3 length is 14 residues. In DNA form, the CDR3 reads TGTGCCAGCAGACTTACAGGGGGCGGTTACGAGCAGTACTTC. Translated: CASRLTGGGYEQYF. Using reference TRBV5-5 and TRBJ2-7 for the parts outside the CDR3, the full variable domain is DAGVTQSPTHLIKTRGQQVTLRCSPISGHKSVSWYQQVLGQGPQFIFQYYEKEERGRGNFPDRFSARQFPNYSSELNVNALLLGDSALYLCASRLTGGGYEQYFGPGTRLTVT.

The chain employs TRBV5-6 and TRBJ2-2; 11 positions match TRBD1. J gave up 1 base and V 4 bases, and 6 bases lay outside the gene matches. The CDR3 contains 17 residues. CDR1 SGHDT and CDR2 YYEEEE come from the germline V gene. The CDR3 here is CASSPRTGGMNTGELFF. Written as DNA, the CDR3 is TGTGCCAGCAGCCCACGGACAGGGGGCATGAACACCGGGGAGCTGTTTTTT. Based on the CDR3 plus reference TRBV5-6 and TRBJ2-2, the full variable domain is DAGVTQSPTHLIKTRGQQVTLRCSPKSGHDTVSWYQQALGQGPQFIFQYYEEEERQRGNFPDRFSGHQFPNYSSELNVNALLLGDSALYLCASSPRTGGMNTGELFFGEGSRLTVL.

This clone appeared a few times. The chain recombines TRBV9 with TRBJ2-7; 10 bases fit TRBD1. The V gene end was trimmed by 4 bases and the J gene end by 7 bases; junction bases not matched to a gene: 11. The CDR3 extends over 15 amino acids. Germline loops: CDR1 SGDLS, CDR2 YYNGEE. The CDR3, as DNA: TGTGCCAGCAGCCCTCAGACAGGGGGCTCGGGAGAGCAGTACTTC. It yields the protein CASSPQTGGSGEQYF.

V usage is TRBV7-9 and J usage is TRBJ1-1; TRBD1 might be the D (6 bases). Trimming cost V 5 bases and J 1 base, with 17 bases left between them. Germline CDR1 and CDR2: SEHNR and FQNEAQ (reference sequence). This CDR3 spans 16 amino acids. In DNA form, the CDR3 reads TGTGCCAGCAGCCCCCTACTGGCAGGGGAGAACACTGAAGCTTTCTTT. Encoded protein: CASSPLLAGENTEAFF.

The J gene is TRBJ2-1, the V gene TRBV6-4; D is perhaps TRBD2 (6 bases). The CDR3 runs to 15 residues. The V end lost 3 bases, the J end lost 3 bases, and 12 bases lay between the germline ends. Germline V CDR1 and CDR2: MRHNA, SNTAGT. CDR3 loop: CASSEGGISYNEQFF. CDR3 in DNA: TGTGCCAGCAGTGAAGGCGGGATCAGCTACAATGAGCAGTTCTTC.

The chain is built from TRBV20-1 and TRBJ1-1, with D tentatively TRBD1 (5 bases). V was clipped by 3 bases and J by 1 base, with 6 bases between them. The CDR3 loop spans 12 amino acids. Germline loops: CDR1 DFQATT, CDR2 SNEGSKA (reference sequence). CDR3 nucleotide sequence: TGCAGTGCTAGTCAGGGGAACACTGAAGCTTTCTTT. This codes for CSASQGNTEAFF.

The chain has TRBV9 and TRBJ2-2, with D possibly being TRBD1 (6 bases). The ends were cut back, 4 bases at V and 0 bases at J, with 13 bases in the middle. The CDR3 is made up of 16 amino acids. The germline CDR1 and CDR2 sequences are SGDLS and YYNGEE. DNA of the CDR3: TGTGCCAGCAGCACTCGACAGGACCCGAACACCGGGGAGCTGTTTTTT. This codes for CASSTRQDPNTGELFF.